Listed below are T cell receptor beta chains from one sample, sequenced in a study of T cell responses to AZD1222 COVID-19 vaccine. TCRdb keeps only in-frame clones here, not all; method: immunoSEQ multiplex PCR. The table includes some 140,000 clones, 70% to 90% detected once. The sample was peripheral blood, taken on day 0 of MenACWY control vaccination. Receptors originate from an adult in good health. Each CDR3 is given with its conserved first and last residue. The D gene is left open where the match is weak. Size is omitted from some rows. Given values are once, few, many or a class for expanded clones.

TRBJ1-1	NA	TRBV28	NA	CASRPRNTEAFF	TGTGCCAGCAGGCCAAGGAACACTGAAGCTTTCTTT
TRBJ1-6	NA	TRBV7-9	NA	CASLGGTYNSPLHF	TGTGCCAGCCTGGGAGGGACATATAATTCACCCCTCCACTTT
TRBJ2-3	NA	TRBV7-7	NA	CASSLGGADTQYF	TGTGCTAGCAGCTTAGGCGGGGCAGATACGCAGTATTTT
TRBJ2-5	NA	TRBV2	NA	CASTEDLGRTTQYF	TGTGCCAGCACTGAGGACTTGGGCCGGACGACCCAGTACTTC
TRBJ2-7	NA	TRBV7-9	few	CASSLTDRYEQYF	TGTGCCAGCAGCTTAACAGACCGATACGAGCAGTACTTC
TRBJ1-1	NA	TRBV5-1	NA	CASSYSPTGANTEAFF	TGCGCCAGCAGCTACTCCCCGACAGGAGCGAACACTGAAGCTTTCTTT
TRBJ2-1	TRBD1	TRBV18	NA	CASSGTGYNEQFF	TGTGCCAGCTCAGGGACAGGCTACAATGAGCAGTTCTTC
TRBJ1-4	NA	TRBV6-5	NA	CASSWTPEREKLFF	TGTGCCAGCAGTTGGACTCCGGAGCGTGAAAAACTGTTTTTT
TRBJ2-3	NA	TRBV7-9	NA	CASSPRGPDTQYF	TGTGCCAGCAGCCCCAGGGGCCCAGATACGCAGTATTTT
TRBJ1-2	NA	TRBV28	NA	CASNRGHDGYTF	TGTGCCAGCAATAGAGGACACGATGGCTACACCTTC
TRBJ1-6	NA	TRBV27	few	CASSFLRDSPLHF	TGTGCCAGCAGTTTTTTGAGAGATTCACCCCTCCACTTT
TRBJ1-2	NA	TRBV3-1/TRBV3-2	NA	CASSQDPGRTYGYTF	TGTGCCAGCAGCCAAGACCCAGGACGGACCTATGGCTACACCTTC
TRBJ1-5	NA	TRBV30	NA	CAWSVPLGALHQPQHF	TGTGCCTGGAGTGTTCCGTTGGGGGCCCTCCATCAGCCCCAGCATTTT
TRBJ2-5	TRBD1	TRBV24-1	NA	CATSDFPGQGQETQYF	TGTGCCACCAGTGATTTCCCAGGACAGGGGCAAGAGACCCAGTACTTC
TRBJ2-3	NA	TRBV5-5	NA	CASSGLGTDTQYF	TGTGCCAGCAGCGGGTTGGGCACAGATACGCAGTATTTT